A selection of T cell receptor beta chains follows, all from one sample in a study of blood T cells in healthy people across ages. In TCRdb, the 5' RACE reads were re-called with MiXCR into one record per CDR3 protein. The sample has under 2 million distinct CDR3 sequences; about 35% are singletons. The sequenced sample consisted of blood. Every receptor here comes from a woman in her twenties or thirties in good health. The conserved cysteine and the conserved F or W are not part of the CDR3 here. The order of the fields is CDR3 protein, D gene, J gene, V gene. The D gene is left open where the match is weak.

CDR3aa: SASLLAAQETQY
d_gene: TRBD2
j_gene: TRBJ2-5
v_gene: TRBV20-1

CDR3aa: ASSLWGQGSEQY
d_gene: TRBD1
j_gene: .
v_gene: TRBV28

CDR3aa: ASRAQGGAGTQY
d_gene: .
j_gene: TRBJ2-5
v_gene: TRBV6-1

CDR3aa: ASRGDDSSWSEQF
d_gene: .
j_gene: TRBJ2-1
v_gene: TRBV5-5

CDR3aa: SVLDKNYGYT
d_gene: .
j_gene: TRBJ1-2
v_gene: TRBV20-1

CDR3aa: ASLRQGAGTGELF
d_gene: TRBD1
j_gene: TRBJ2-2
v_gene: TRBV6-5

CDR3aa: GATGNNEQF
d_gene: .
j_gene: TRBJ2-1
v_gene: TRBV20-1

CDR3aa: ADPRKRGKVYEQF
d_gene: .
j_gene: TRBJ2-1
v_gene: TRBV27

CDR3aa: ASSQGARTHTDTQY
d_gene: .
j_gene: TRBJ2-3
v_gene: TRBV14

CDR3aa: ASSPRTGYNSPLH
d_gene: TRBD1
j_gene: TRBJ1-6
v_gene: TRBV27

CDR3aa: ASSPLMIWDTQY
d_gene: .
j_gene: TRBJ2-3
v_gene: TRBV7-2

CDR3aa: ASSWGDRVQGYT
d_gene: TRBD1
j_gene: TRBJ1-2
v_gene: TRBV6-1

CDR3aa: ASSLRKTYEQY
d_gene: .
j_gene: TRBJ2-7
v_gene: TRBV2

CDR3aa: ASSPDEEETQY
d_gene: .
j_gene: TRBJ2-5
v_gene: TRBV6-5

CDR3aa: ASSSWTSGTDTQY
d_gene: TRBD2
j_gene: TRBJ2-3
v_gene: TRBV6-5

CDR3aa: ASSLATSGGDHEQF
d_gene: TRBD2
j_gene: TRBJ2-1
v_gene: TRBV7-9

CDR3aa: ASSLDPTGAFPYEQY
d_gene: .
j_gene: TRBJ2-7
v_gene: TRBV7-2

CDR3aa: ASTPGVSSYNEQF
d_gene: .
j_gene: TRBJ2-1
v_gene: TRBV5-5

CDR3aa: ASSWNRETGTQY
d_gene: .
j_gene: TRBJ2-3
v_gene: TRBV7-2

CDR3aa: ASSTGGDPIDEQF
d_gene: .
j_gene: TRBJ2-1
v_gene: TRBV9

CDR3aa: ASSQERLAGGPSTDTQY
d_gene: TRBD2
j_gene: TRBJ2-3
v_gene: TRBV3-1

CDR3aa: ASRWGLSSDTQY
d_gene: .
j_gene: TRBJ2-3
v_gene: TRBV6-5

CDR3aa: ASSPPGRLF
d_gene: .
j_gene: TRBJ2-1
v_gene: TRBV19

CDR3aa: ASSLGGARTVNYGYT
d_gene: .
j_gene: TRBJ1-2
v_gene: TRBV7-9

CDR3aa: AWSQERLIQY
d_gene: .
j_gene: TRBJ2-4
v_gene: TRBV30

CDR3aa: ATSSGSLESSYNEQF
d_gene: .
j_gene: TRBJ2-1
v_gene: TRBV15

CDR3aa: AISGVAETRY
d_gene: .
j_gene: TRBJ2-7
v_gene: TRBV10-3

CDR3aa: ASSLSGQGWYEQY
d_gene: TRBD1
j_gene: TRBJ2-7
v_gene: TRBV27

CDR3aa: ASSPGGGRGTDTQY
d_gene: .
j_gene: TRBJ2-3
v_gene: TRBV4-1

CDR3aa: SARDLDIRRILNTEAF
d_gene: .
j_gene: TRBJ1-1
v_gene: TRBV20-1

CDR3aa: ASRGGLAGPISYEQY
d_gene: TRBD2
j_gene: TRBJ2-7
v_gene: TRBV28